The rows below give T cell receptor beta chains drawn from one sample of a study of memory CD4+ T cells and cytomegalovirus serostatus. Assay used: immunoSEQ multiplex PCR; TCRdb lists only in-frame clones, some missing. This table holds around 88,000 clones, 80% found once. Sequenced: memory CD4+ T cells from blood. These receptors were taken from an adult in good health and CMV-seropositive. Each CDR3 is given with its conserved first and last residue. A D gene is named only where the DNA matches it firmly. The size entry is marked missing in some rows and otherwise reads once, few, many or a size class.

clone size	V gene	J gene	D gene	CDR3 protein	CDR3 DNA
NA	TRBV10-2	TRBJ2-7	NA	CASETVGVGEQYF	TGCGCCAGTGAGACGGTGGGTGTGGGGGAGCAGTACTTC
NA	TRBV4-2	TRBJ2-3	TRBD2	CASSPGAGGRAADTQYF	TGTGCCAGCAGCCCGGGGGCTGGCGGGAGGGCGGCAGATACGCAGTATTTT
NA	TRBV5-6	TRBJ1-3	NA	CASIRRGTGNTIYF	TGTGCCAGCATCCGCAGGGGCACTGGAAACACCATATATTTT
once	TRBV2	TRBJ2-7	NA	CASSEKASLSGSYEQYF	TGTGCCAGCAGTGAAAAAGCATCCCTTAGCGGCTCCTACGAGCAGTACTTC
NA	TRBV5-1	TRBJ1-1	NA	CASSLVDRTAPEAFF	TGCGCCAGCAGCTTGGTCGACAGGACCGCCCCTGAAGCTTTCTTT
NA	TRBV12-1	TRBJ2-7	NA	CASSPLAGGSYEQYF	TGTGCCAGCAGCCCTCTAGCGGGAGGTTCCTACGAGCAGTACTTC
NA	TRBV7-9	TRBJ2-7	NA	CASSLALGSFHEQYF	TGTGCCAGCAGCTTAGCGCTTGGTAGTTTCCACGAGCAGTACTTC
NA	TRBV7-2	TRBJ2-1	NA	CASSLRVENEQFF	TGTGCCAGCAGCTTACGCGTTGAGAATGAGCAGTTCTTC
NA	TRBV10-3	TRBJ2-7	TRBD1	CAISESSSGGSYEQYF	TGTGCCATCAGTGAGTCGAGCTCAGGGGGCTCCTACGAGCAGTACTTC
NA	TRBV2	TRBJ2-3	TRBD2	CASSDGPGGGTDTQYF	TGTGCCAGCAGCGATGGGCCGGGAGGGGGGACAGATACGCAGTATTTT
NA	TRBV2	TRBJ2-7	NA	CASSDQHLEQYF	TGTGCCAGCAGTGATCAGCATCTCGAGCAGTACTTC
once	TRBV5-1	TRBJ2-3	NA	CASSPSGRATQYF	TGCGCCAGCAGCCCGTCGGGTCGTGCTACGCAGTATTTT
NA	TRBV6-1	TRBJ2-2	NA	CASSEHGKNTGELFF	TGTGCCAGCAGTGAACACGGGAAGAACACCGGGGAGCTGTTTTTT
once	TRBV19	TRBJ2-5	NA	CASSSAGRKETQYF	TGTGCCAGTAGTTCCGCGGGGCGGAAGGAGACCCAGTACTTC
NA	TRBV30	TRBJ2-1	NA	CAWSEGLGYNEQFF	TGTGCCTGGAGCGAGGGGCTAGGGTACAATGAGCAGTTCTTC
NA	TRBV28	TRBJ2-7	NA	CASSLTYEQYF	TGTGCCAGCAGTTTAACCTACGAGCAGTACTTC
once	TRBV7-8	TRBJ1-5	TRBD1	CASSLSTGEQPQHF	TGTGCCAGCAGCTTATCGACAGGGGAACAGCCCCAGCATTTT
NA	TRBV27	TRBJ1-2	TRBD1	CASSTASLGTANYGYTF	TGTGCCAGCAGTACTGCAAGCCTCGGGACAGCCAACTATGGCTACACCTTC
NA	TRBV29-1	TRBJ1-1	NA	CSVERGSTEAFF	TGCAGCGTTGAACGGGGGAGCACTGAAGCTTTCTTT
NA	TRBV29-1	TRBJ2-5	NA	CSAVRGLGETQYF	TGCAGCGCCGTTCGGGGGTTAGGGGAGACCCAGTACTTC
NA	TRBV5-4	TRBJ2-7	TRBD2	CASSLGGGRSYEQYF	TGTGCCAGCAGCTTGGGGGGGGGACGGAGCTACGAGCAGTACTTC
NA	TRBV7-6	TRBJ2-2	TRBD2	CASSSISLLAGSSLNTGELFF	TGTGCCAGCAGCTCAATATCCCTTCTAGCGGGATCATCTCTTAACACCGGGGAGCTGTTTTTT
NA	TRBV6-5	TRBJ1-1	NA	CASSPPLSQQLF	TGTGCCAGCAGCCCGCCCCTTTCACAGCAGCTCTTT
NA	TRBV2	TRBJ2-1	TRBD2	CASSAGLAINEQFF	TGTGCCAGCAGTGCGGGACTAGCGATCAATGAGCAGTTCTTC
NA	TRBV10-1	TRBJ2-7	NA	CASSASQSSYEQYF	TGCGCCAGCAGTGCATCTCAGAGCTCCTACGAGCAGTACTTC
NA	TRBV5-1	TRBJ2-5	TRBD2	CASSGGGQETQYF	TGCGCCAGCAGTGGGGGGGGCCAAGAGACCCAGTACTTC
NA	TRBV18	TRBJ1-5	NA	CASSPAGGNQPQHF	TGTGCCAGCTCGCCGGCGGGAGGCAATCAGCCCCAGCATTTT
NA	TRBV27	TRBJ2-5	TRBD2	CASSLSFVGEGGRETQYF	TGTGCCAGCAGTTTAAGTTTTGTGGGGGAGGGCGGGAGAGAGACCCAGTACTTC
NA	TRBV6-1	TRBJ1-1	TRBD1	CATRTGSNTEAFF	TGTGCCACCCGGACAGGGAGCAACACTGAAGCTTTCTTT
NA	TRBV6-1	TRBJ1-5	NA	CASLEVFNQPQHF	TGTGCCAGCCTCGAAGTTTTCAATCAGCCCCAGCATTTT
NA	TRBV10-1	TRBJ2-3	TRBD1	CASSEGTGSWDTQYF	TGCGCCAGCAGTGAAGGGACAGGGTCTTGGGATACGCAGTATTTT
few	TRBV2	TRBJ1-1	NA	CASSATGPDEAEAFF	TGTGCCAGCAGTGCCACAGGCCCAGATGAGGCTGAAGCTTTCTTT
NA	TRBV14	TRBJ2-3	NA	CASSQDLGGTQYF	TGTGCCAGCAGCCAAGATTTGGGGGGTACGCAGTATTTT
NA	TRBV10-3	TRBJ2-1	TRBD2	CAIKGTSSNEQFF	TGTGCCATCAAGGGGACTAGCTCAAATGAGCAGTTCTTC
NA	TRBV4-1	TRBJ1-2	NA	CASSQEFSGRGYTF	TGCGCCAGCAGCCAAGAATTCAGTGGGAGAGGCTACACCTTC
NA	TRBV28	TRBJ1-5	NA	CASSLPPGRGANNNQPQHF	TGTGCCAGCTCCCTACCCCCGGGACGGGGGGCAAACAATAATCAGCCCCAGCATTTT